What follows is one TCR beta chain and its context. MiXCR, applied by TCRdb to the RT-PCR reads, yields one record per CDR3 protein. The sample records about 210,000 distinct CDR3 sequences, about 38% being singletons. The record originates from a study of patients and donors after allogeneic stem cell transplantation. Germline-derived CDR1 and CDR2 are DFQATT and SNEGSKA (reference sequence). The CDR3 spans 15 residues. The trim removed 2 bases at V and 2 bases at J, leaving 8 bases unmatched. The specimen sequenced was blood, either unsorted or a sorted T cell fraction (not recorded which). V is TRBV20-1 and J is TRBJ2-7; 8 bases match TRBD1. This sequence was found in a human donor who was either an allogeneic HSCT recipient or a stem cell or donor lymphocyte infusion donor (not recorded which). It is not recorded whose cells these are; they may come from a transplant donor. The CDR3 loop is CSARQGAHSPYEQYF. In DNA form, the CDR3 reads TGCAGTGCTAGACAGGGGGCCCATTCGCCCTACGAGCAGTACTTC.